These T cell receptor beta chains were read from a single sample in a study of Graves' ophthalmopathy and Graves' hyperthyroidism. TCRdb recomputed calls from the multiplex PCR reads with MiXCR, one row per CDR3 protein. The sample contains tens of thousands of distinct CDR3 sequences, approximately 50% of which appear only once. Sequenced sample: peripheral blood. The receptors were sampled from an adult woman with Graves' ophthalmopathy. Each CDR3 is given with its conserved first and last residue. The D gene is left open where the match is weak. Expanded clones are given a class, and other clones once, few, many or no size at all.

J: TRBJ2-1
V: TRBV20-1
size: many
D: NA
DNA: TGCAGTGCTAGAGTCGCCTCAGGGAATGAGCAGTTCTTC
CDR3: CSARVASGNEQFF

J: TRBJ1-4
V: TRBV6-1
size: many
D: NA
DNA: TGTGCCAGCAGTGACTCCAGGGGATATGAAAAACTGTTTTTT
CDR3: CASSDSRGYEKLFF

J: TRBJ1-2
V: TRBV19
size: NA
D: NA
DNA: TGTGCCAGTAGTAGCCTAGGACAGATAACCTTCTATGGCTACACCTTC
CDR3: CASSSLGQITFYGYTF

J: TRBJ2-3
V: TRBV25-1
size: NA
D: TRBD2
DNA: TGTGCCAGCAGTACCCCTAGCGGGACCTTAAAGGATACGCAGTATTTT
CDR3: CASSTPSGTLKDTQYF

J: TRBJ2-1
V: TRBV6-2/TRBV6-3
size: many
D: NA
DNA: TGTGCCAGCAGTTACTCCGGGACTTCAAATGAGCAGTTCTTC
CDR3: CASSYSGTSNEQFF

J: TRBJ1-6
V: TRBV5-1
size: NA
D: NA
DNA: TGCGTCAGCAGCTTGGAACCGGGGAGGGAGTCGCCCCTCCACTTT
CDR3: CVSSLEPGRESPLHF

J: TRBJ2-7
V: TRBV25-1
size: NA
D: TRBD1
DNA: TGTGCCAGCAGTGAGCTCGGACAGGGCTACGAGCAGTACTTC
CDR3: CASSELGQGYEQYF

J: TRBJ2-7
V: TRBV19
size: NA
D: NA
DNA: TGTGCCTCAAGGGGGGTTGGGAGCTCCTACGAGCAGTACTTC
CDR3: CASRGVGSSYEQYF

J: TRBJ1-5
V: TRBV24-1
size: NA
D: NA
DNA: TGTGCCACCATGGAGGCGGGAGGTCAGCCCCAGCATTTT
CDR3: CATMEAGGQPQHF

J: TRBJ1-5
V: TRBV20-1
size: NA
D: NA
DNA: TGCAGTGCCTCTACAGGGACTCAGCCCCAGCATTTT
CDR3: CSASTGTQPQHF

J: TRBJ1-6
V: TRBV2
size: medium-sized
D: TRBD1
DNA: TGTGCCAGCAGGCCGGGACAGGGAAGATCACCCCTCCACTTT
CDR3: CASRPGQGRSPLHF

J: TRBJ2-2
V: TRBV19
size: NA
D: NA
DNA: TGTGCCAGTACCCGGGGGACGAACACCGGGGAGCTGTTTTTT
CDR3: CASTRGTNTGELFF

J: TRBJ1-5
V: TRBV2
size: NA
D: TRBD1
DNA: TGTGCCAGCAACTCCCAAGGCGGGACAGGGAAGCCCCAGCATTTT
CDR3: CASNSQGGTGKPQHF

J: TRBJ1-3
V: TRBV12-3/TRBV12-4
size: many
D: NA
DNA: TGTGCCAGCAGTTCCTCGCTCCCGGGACCCGGGGACACCATATATTTT
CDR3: CASSSSLPGPGDTIYF

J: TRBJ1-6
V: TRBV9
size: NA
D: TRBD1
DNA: TGTGCCAGCACGAAGGGACAGATTAATTCACCCCTCCACTTT
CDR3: CASTKGQINSPLHF

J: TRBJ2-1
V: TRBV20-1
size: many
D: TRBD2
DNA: TGCAGTGCTAGGCAACTAGCGGGGGACTACAATGAGCAGTTCTTC
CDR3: CSARQLAGDYNEQFF

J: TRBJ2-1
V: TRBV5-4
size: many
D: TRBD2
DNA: TGTGCCAGCAGTTTTAGCGGGAGTTCCTACAATGAGCAGTTCTTC
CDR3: CASSFSGSSYNEQFF

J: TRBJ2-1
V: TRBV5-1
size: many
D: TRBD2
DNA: TGCGCCAGCAAGCTCCTAGCGGGAGCGAGGGGCGATGAGCAGTTCTTC
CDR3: CASKLLAGARGDEQFF

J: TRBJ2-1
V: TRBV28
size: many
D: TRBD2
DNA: TGTGCCAGCGTCCGGACTAGCGGGGGGCCCAATGAGCAGTTCTTC
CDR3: CASVRTSGGPNEQFF

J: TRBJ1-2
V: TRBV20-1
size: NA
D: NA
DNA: TGTGGTGCTAGAGTAGTGGGGTGGGGGGGTAACTATGGCTACACCTTC
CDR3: CGARVVGWGGNYGYTF

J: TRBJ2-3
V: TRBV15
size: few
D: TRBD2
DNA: TGTGCCACCAGCAGAGCTCTTGGGACTAGCGGCCTGACAGATACGCAGTATTTT
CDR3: CATSRALGTSGLTDTQYF

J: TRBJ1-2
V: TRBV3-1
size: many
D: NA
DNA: TGTGCCAGCAGCCAAAGCCGAAACAGCTATGGCTACACCTTC
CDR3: CASSQSRNSYGYTF

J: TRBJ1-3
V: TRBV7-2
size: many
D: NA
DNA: TGTGCCAGCAGCTTAGCGGGCGCCTCTGGAAACACCATATATTTT
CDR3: CASSLAGASGNTIYF

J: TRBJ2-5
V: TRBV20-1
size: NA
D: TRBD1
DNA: TGCAGTGCTAGAGGCCTCGACAGGGGCGGGGAGACCCAGTACTTC
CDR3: CSARGLDRGGETQYF

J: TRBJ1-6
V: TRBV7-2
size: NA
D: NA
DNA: TGTGCCAGCAGCTTAGAAGGGACAATTAAGTCACCCCTCCACTTT
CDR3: CASSLEGTIKSPLHF

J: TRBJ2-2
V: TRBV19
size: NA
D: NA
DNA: TGTGCCAGGTGCCCGGGACTGGCATACTCCGGGGAGCTGTTTTTT
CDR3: CARCPGLAYSGELFF

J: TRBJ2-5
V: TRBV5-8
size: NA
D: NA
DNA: TGTGCCAGCAGCTCCCGCGGGTCTAGCCGAGAGACCCAGTACTTC
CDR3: CASSSRGSSRETQYF

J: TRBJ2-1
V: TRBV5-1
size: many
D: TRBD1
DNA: TGCGCCAGCAGCTTGGCCGGGGGGACAGGGGCGCGGGAGCAGTTCTTC
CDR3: CASSLAGGTGAREQFF

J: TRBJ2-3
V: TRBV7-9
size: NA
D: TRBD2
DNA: TGCGCCAGTAGCCAAGATCTAGCGGGAGGGCCCACAGATACGCAGTGTTTT
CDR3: CASSQDLAGGPTDTQCF

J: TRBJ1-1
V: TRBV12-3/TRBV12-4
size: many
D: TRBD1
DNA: TGTGCCAGCAGTTTAACAGGGGTGTTCACTGAAACTTTCTTT
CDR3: CASSLTGVFTETFF

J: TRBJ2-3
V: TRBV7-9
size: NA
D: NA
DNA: TGTGCCAGCAGCCCAAGAGTAGCCGGAGGCACTGATACGCAGTATTTT
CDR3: CASSPRVAGGTDTQYF

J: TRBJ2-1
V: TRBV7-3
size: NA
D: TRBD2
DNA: TGTGCCAGCAGCGAACTAGCGGAATACAATGAGCAGTTCTTC
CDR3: CASSELAEYNEQFF

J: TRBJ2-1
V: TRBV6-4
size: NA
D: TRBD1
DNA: TGTGCCAGCAGTGACTCGACAGGGGAGGTTAACGAGCAGTTCTTC
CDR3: CASSDSTGEVNEQFF

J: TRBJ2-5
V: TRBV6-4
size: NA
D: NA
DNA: TGTGCCAGCAGTGGAGCGAACGAGGGGACCCAGTACTTC
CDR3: CASSGANEGTQYF

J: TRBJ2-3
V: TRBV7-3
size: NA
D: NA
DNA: TGCGCCAGCAGCTTATCGGGCCGAGGGGGAGATACGCAGTATTTT
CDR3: CASSLSGRGGDTQYF

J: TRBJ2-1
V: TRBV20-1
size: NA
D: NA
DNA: TGCAGTGCCAGGAGCAGGGAGCAGTTCTTC
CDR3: CSARSREQFF

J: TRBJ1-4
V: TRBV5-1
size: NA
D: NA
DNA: TGCGCCAGCAGCTTGGACCCCAGGGGACGCGGTGAAACACTGTTTTTT
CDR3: CASSLDPRGRGETLFF

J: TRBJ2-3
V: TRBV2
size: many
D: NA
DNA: TGTGCCAGCAGTGGTCTAGATACGCAGTATTTT
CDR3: CASSGLDTQYF

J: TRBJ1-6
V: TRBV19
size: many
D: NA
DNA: TGTGCCAGTAGGTTGGACATCGCAGGGAATTCACCCCTCCACTTT
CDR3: CASRLDIAGNSPLHF

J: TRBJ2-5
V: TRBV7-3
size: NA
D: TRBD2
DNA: TGTGCCAGCAGCACCCCGTCCGGGGGGGAGCAGTACTTC
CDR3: CASSTPSGGEQYF

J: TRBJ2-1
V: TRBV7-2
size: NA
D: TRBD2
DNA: TGTGCCAGCAACTTGAGGCTAGCGGGAACCCTCAATGAGCAGTTCTTC
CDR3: CASNLRLAGTLNEQFF

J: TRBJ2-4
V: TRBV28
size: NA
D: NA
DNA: TGTGCCAGCAGTTTAACAGGGTTGCTCCTAGCCAAAAACATTCAGTACTTC
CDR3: CASSLTGLLLAKNIQYF

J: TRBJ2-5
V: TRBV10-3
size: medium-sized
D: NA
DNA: TGTGCCATCAGTGCGAGCGGCCAAGAGACCCAGTACTTC
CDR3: CAISASGQETQYF

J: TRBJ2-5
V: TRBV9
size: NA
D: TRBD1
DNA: TGTGCCAGCTCACCGATTGGACAGGGGGCATGGGAGACCCAGTACTTC
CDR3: CASSPIGQGAWETQYF

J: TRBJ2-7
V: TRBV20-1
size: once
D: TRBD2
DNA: TGCAGTGCTACGACTAGCGGGAGCGACGAGCAGTACTTC
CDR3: CSATTSGSDEQYF

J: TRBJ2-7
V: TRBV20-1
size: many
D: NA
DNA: TGCAGTGCTAGAGATCGGGTAGTCTACTCCTACGAGCAGTACTTC
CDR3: CSARDRVVYSYEQYF

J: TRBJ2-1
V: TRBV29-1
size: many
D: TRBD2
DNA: TGCAGCGTTGGTGGACTTACCGGGACTAGCGGAATGAGCTCCTACAATGAGCAGTTCTTC
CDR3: CSVGGLTGTSGMSSYNEQFF

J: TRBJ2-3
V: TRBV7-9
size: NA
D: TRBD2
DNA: TGTGCCAGCAGCTTAGCCATTTCCAGCGGGAGCGGTTTCGATCCCACAGATACGCAGTATTTT
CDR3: CASSLAISSGSGFDPTDTQYF

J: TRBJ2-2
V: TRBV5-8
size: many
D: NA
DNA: TGTGCCAGCAGCCCGGGACCCACGAACACCGGGGAGCTGTTTTTT
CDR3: CASSPGPTNTGELFF

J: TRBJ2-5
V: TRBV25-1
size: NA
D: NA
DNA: TGTGCCAGCACTGTCAGCCAACTATCAAAGAACCAAGAGACCCAGTACTTC
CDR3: CASTVSQLSKNQETQYF

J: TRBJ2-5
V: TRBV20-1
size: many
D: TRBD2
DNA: TGCAGTGCTAGTCCTAGCGGTTTGGGGGAGACCCAGTACTTC
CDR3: CSASPSGLGETQYF

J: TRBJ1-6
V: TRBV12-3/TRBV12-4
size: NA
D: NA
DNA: TGTGCCAGCAGTGGAGAGATGGTCACCCTCCACTTT
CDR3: CASSGEMVTLHF

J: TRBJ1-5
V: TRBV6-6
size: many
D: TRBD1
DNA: TGTGCCAGCAGGGGACAGGGGCCCTACAATCAGCCCCAGCATTTT
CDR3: CASRGQGPYNQPQHF

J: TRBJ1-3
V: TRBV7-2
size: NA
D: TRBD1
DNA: TGTGCCAGCAGCGAGGGACAGAGTGGAAACACCATTTATTTT
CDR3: CASSEGQSGNTIYF

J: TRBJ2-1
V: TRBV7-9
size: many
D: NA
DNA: TGTGCCAGCAGCCAAGGGGCACGTAGGGCACAGGGTTACAATGAGCAGTTCTTC
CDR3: CASSQGARRAQGYNEQFF

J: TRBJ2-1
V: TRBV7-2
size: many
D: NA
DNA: TGTGCCAGCAGCTTAGGGGGCGGGACGTACAATGAGCAGTTCTTC
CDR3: CASSLGGGTYNEQFF

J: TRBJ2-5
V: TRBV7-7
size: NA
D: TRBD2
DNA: TGTGCTAGCTCTCGGGAGGCCTATCAAGAGACCCAGTACTTC
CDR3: CASSREAYQETQYF

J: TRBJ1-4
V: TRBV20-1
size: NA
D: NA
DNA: TGCAGTGCTACCAAGCAGGGGAATGAAAAACTGTTTTTT
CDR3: CSATKQGNEKLFF